The 10 T cell receptor beta chains listed next were all sequenced from one sample in a study of tumor-infiltrating lymphocytes in primary liver carcinoma. Both RNA and DNA were isolated together from approximately 22-30 mg of bulk tissue that had not been sorted. Total RNA amounting to 450 to 550 ng was the source from which TCR beta cDNA was made with a constant-region primer. Generation of the TCR beta libraries relied on three nested multiplex PCR rounds using slightly modified ARM-PCR. TRBV1-TRBV30 forward primers paired with a C-beta reverse primer were used in the first two PCR rounds, which ran roughly 10 cycles each. TCRdb re-analysed the multiplex PCR reads in MiXCR, keeping a single row per CDR3 protein. The sample records 100,000 to 120,000 distinct CDR3 sequences, approximately 78% being singletons. The sequenced sample consisted of liver tumor tissue from sampling region 3. Specified subset: tumor region T3, left-lateral pole. The receptor set was obtained from a man aged 40-49 years with primary liver carcinoma and hepatitis B virus infection.

To note about this clonotype: This CDR3 fails to terminate in the conserved phenylalanine or tryptophan, so it likely reflects a read error. The chain has TRBV12-3 or TRBV12-4 and TRBJ1-5; TRBD1 is a possible D gene (5 bases). V was pared by 11 bases and J by 5 bases, with 16 bases between. This CDR3 spans 13 amino acids. The CDR3 is CALVYRGDQPQHS. In DNA form, the CDR3 reads TGTGCCTTAGTTTATAGGGGAGATCAGCCCCAGCATTCT.

The rearrangement joins TRBV11-1 to TRBJ1-2, with D perhaps matching TRBD1 (6 bases). This CDR3 is 15 amino acids long. V lost 5 bases, J lost 2 bases, and 15 bases lay in between. Per germline, CDR1 SGHAT and CDR2 FQDESV (reference sequence). As DNA, the CDR3 is TGTGCCAGCAGCCCGGGACAATGTCAGAACTATGGCTACACCTTC. Its translation is CASSPGQCQNYGYTF. Variable domain in full (rest from reference TRBV11-1 and TRBJ1-2): EAEVAQSPRYKITEKSQAVAFWCDPISGHATLYWYRQILGQGPELLVQFQDESVVDDSQLPKDRFSAERLKGVDSTLKIQPAELGDSAMYLCASSPGQCQNYGYTFGSGTRLTVV.

In the case of this clonotype: This is likely a read error, given that the CDR3 carries no conserved phenylalanine or tryptophan at its end. The chain links TRBV28 to TRBJ2-1; 8 nucleotides align to TRBD2. With V trimmed by 8 bases and J by 10 bases, 16 bases remained unmatched. The CDR3 consists of 15 residues. CDR1 and CDR2 (germline): MDHEN, SYDVKM. The CDR3 nucleotides are TGTGCCAGCGGCAAGCGGGAGTGCCGACTCTCAGAGCAGTTCATC. Its translation: CASGKRECRLSEQFI.

As for this clonotype: The junction shows a germline mismatch at one end, possibly a read error. The V and J genes are TRBV7-8 and TRBJ2-7; D remains unclear. Germline CDR1 and CDR2: SGHVS and FQNEAQ. This CDR3 has 11 amino acids. The CDR3 DNA follows: TGTGCTACCAGCTTATCCTATGAGCAGTACTTC. Translating gives CATSLSYEQYF.

Comment on this clonotype: One end of the junction does not line up with germline, which may come from a read error. The genes are TRBV4-2 and TRBJ2-7; 8 bases map to TRBD2. The CDR3 totals 16 residues. Germline CDR1 reads LGHNA; CDR2 reads YNFKEQ. In DNA form, the CDR3 reads TGTGTCAGCAGCCAAGATAGGGCTAGCGGGTACTACGAGCAGCACTTC. Encoded protein: CVSSQDRASGYYEQHF.

With respect to this clonotype: With a much larger clone just one base away, this may be a read error. The chain combines TRBV11-2 with TRBJ2-7, with D possibly being TRBD1 (5 bases). The V gene lost 0 bases and the J gene lost 7 bases, with 13 bases spanning the gap. The CDR3 is 14 residues long. Germline V gene lookup returns CDR1 SGHAT and CDR2 FQNNGV. For the CDR3, the DNA is TGTGCCAGCAGCTTAGAGGTGGCCAAGGGGGAGCAGTACTTC. It yields the protein CASSLEVAKGEQYF.

On this clonotype itself: A junction boundary mismatches the germline segment, possibly from a read error. This chain connects TRBV5-1 to TRBJ2-5, with D tentatively TRBD2 (5 bases). There are 13 residues in the CDR3. Germline V gene lookup returns CDR1 SGHRS and CDR2 YFSETQ. The CDR3 is CASSESGSEIQYF. In DNA form, the CDR3 reads TGCGCTAGCAGTGAATCGGGATCGGAGATCCAGTACTTC.

This clonotype was counted between two and nine times. The junction departs from the called germline gene at one end, perhaps through a read error. The V gene is TRBV11-1, the J gene TRBJ2-2; D is possibly TRBD1 (6 bases). This CDR3 is 13 amino acids long. Germline CDR1 reads SGHAT; CDR2 reads FQDESV (reference sequence). The CDR3 region is CVSSFWDTGELFF. CDR3 nucleotides: TGTGTCAGCAGTTTTTGGGACACCGGGGAGTTGTTTTTT.

This clonotype was detected a few times. An end of the junction does not agree with germline; a read error may underlie this. V usage is TRBV12-3 or TRBV12-4 and J usage is TRBJ2-7, with TRBD2 matching 9 bases. The CDR3 spans 13 residues. DNA of the CDR3: TGTGCCAGCACTCCTAGCGGGAACTACGAGCAGCGCTTC. Translating it yields CASTPSGNYEQRF.

This chain connects TRBV29-1 to TRBJ2-3; possibly TRBD2 for D (5 bases). The ends were cut back, 7 bases at V and 4 bases at J, with 18 bases in the middle. The length of the CDR3 is 14 residues. The germline V gene has CDR1 SQVTM and CDR2 ANQGSEA. This CDR3 is CSAEGRGRADTQYF. Written as DNA, the CDR3 is TGCAGCGCTGAGGGTAGAGGGAGAGCAGATACGCAGTATTTT.